This T cell receptor (beta chain) was recorded in a study of OX40 agonist ivuxolimab in advanced cancers. About the full investigation: Ivuxolimab, which targeted the costimulatory receptor OX40 (CD134), was an agonistic, fully human IgG2 monoclonal antibody. Partial responses were achieved by three dose-escalation patients, of whom one had hepatocellular carcinoma and two had cutaneous melanoma. Intravenous ivuxolimab was administered to patients every 2 weeks at six dose levels: 0.01, 0.1, 0.3, 1.5, 3 and 10 mg/kg. The paper covers the monotherapy dose-escalation part of the phase I ivuxolimab trial, which included N ≈ 57 patients. In the dose-escalation cohort, roughly 80% of patients were male, and the mean age was approximately 55 years, with a range of roughly 20 to 79. The point of sequencing TCRbeta in the periphery was to test whether ivuxolimab changed TCR sequence diversity and drove clonal T-cell expansion. Among the approximately 50 dose-escalation patients, some 20 had hepatocellular carcinoma, approximately 15 melanoma, 9 renal cell carcinoma and 9 head and neck cancer. Patients were allowed to have had prior anti-PD-1, anti-PD-L1 or anti-CTLA-4 therapy, and 30% to 40% of the dose-escalation patients had previously received checkpoint inhibitors. Results the study describes overall, beyond this receptor: In the 0.1-3.0 mg/kg groups, partial responders were among the patients with the lowest normalized peripheral clonal expansion, particularly in CD8+ T cells. On average, CD8+ T cells showed more expanded clones than CD4+ T cells after ivuxolimab. At doses of 0.1 to 3.0 mg/kg, clonal expansion of both CD4+ and CD8+ blood T cells was observed from baseline to week 6. Low levels of normalized T-cell clonal expansion were also seen in some patients who did not respond. The antigen specificity of the clonally expanded peripheral T cells was not determined.

To sequence the TCRbeta CDR3 region, genomic DNA was isolated from the sorted cells. The immunoSEQ Assay was used for sequencing of TCRbeta CDR3 regions. In its TCRdb copy, this immuneACCESS table keeps in-frame sequences only and misses some clones. Where compared with another copy, unresolved V genes explain less than half of these, and the others have no known cause. The sample table lists around 23,000 clones, approximately 78% of them with a count of one. The ten largest clonotypes hold roughly 24% of the sample. Comments on this clone: The clone's antigen remains unknown. Per-base qualities were not stored, and no clone one base away is much larger.

Patients with autoimmune disease history or receiving systemic immunosuppression were excluded from the trial. Peripheral blood for TCR sequencing was collected from all dose cohorts at baseline, on cycle 4 day 1, and on cycle 7 day 1. The samples were taken from a phase I, first-in-human, multicenter, open-label dose-escalation trial of ivuxolimab. Adults with locally advanced or metastatic head and neck squamous cell, hepatocellular, melanoma or renal cell carcinoma were enrolled in the trial. Before TCR sequencing, CD4+ T cells and CD8+ T cells from peripheral blood were sorted into separate populations. The CDR3 runs 16 residues from the cysteine to the phenylalanine. Only the CDR3 region is kept as DNA, spanning 48 bases read in frame from base 1. CDR1 and CDR2, per the germline V gene (reference sequence), are LNHNV and YYDKDF.

The chain was built from TRBV15 and TRBJ2-5; matching of 6 bases hints at TRBD2 as the D gene. The DNA end lines up better with TRBJ2-7; the J call may be wrong. Source: CD4+ or CD8+ T cells sorted from blood, taken in a trial of the OX40 agonist ivuxolimab. This TCR came from an adult with an advanced solid tumor such as melanoma, head and neck, liver or kidney cancer. The CDR3 reads CATSSGGTRPYYEQYF. Here is the DNA: TGTGCCACCAGCAGCGGCGGGACCCGACCGTACTACGAGCAGTACTTC.